Following are 9 T cell receptor beta chains from one sample sequenced in a study of OX40 agonist ivuxolimab in advanced cancers. Clones were sequenced by immunoSEQ multiplex PCR, and TCRdb holds only the in-frame ones, with some missing. The table shows around 79,000 clones, with more than 90% occurring only once. Sequenced here: CD4+ or CD8+ T cells sorted from blood, sampled in a trial of the OX40 agonist ivuxolimab. These receptors were taken from an adult with an advanced solid tumor such as melanoma, head and neck, liver or kidney cancer.

This chain uses TRBV7-9 with TRBJ1-2; D is possibly TRBD1 (6 bases). Germline V gene data show CDR1 as SEHNR and CDR2 as FQNEAQ (reference sequence). The CDR3 length is 14 residues. The V end was cut by 5 bases, the J end by 0 bases, with 10 bases between. The CDR3 DNA reads TGTGCCAGCAGCCCGACAGGACCTAACTATGGCTACACCTTC. Its protein is CASSPTGPNYGYTF.

The genes are TRBV6-1 and TRBJ2-7; D could derive from TRBD1 or TRBD2 (6 bases each). The germline V and J ends were trimmed by 3 bases and 0 bases, with 21 bases remaining between them. Germline CDR1 and CDR2: MNHNS and SASEGT. The CDR3 spans 18 residues. The CDR3 bases are TGTGCCAGCAGTGAGTCCCCCAGGGGAGGCTACAGCTCCTACGAGCAGTACTTC. Protein sequence: CASSESPRGGYSSYEQYF.

The chain couples TRBV12-5 to TRBJ1-5, with D perhaps matching TRBD1 (5 bases). CDR3 size: 17 residues. Germline CDR1 LGHNT, CDR2 FRNRAP. V gave up 0 bases and J gave up 0 bases, with 12 bases separating them. CDR3 coding DNA: TGTGCTAGTGGTTTGGTAGGGGCCCTGGATAGCAATCAGCCCCAGCATTTT. The encoded protein is CASGLVGALDSNQPQHF.

The V and J genes are TRBV11-2 and TRBJ2-4, with D unresolved. The CDR3 runs 13 residues. Germline V CDR1 and CDR2: SGHAT, FQNNGV. V lost 8 bases, J lost 7 bases, and 15 bases lay in between. The CDR3 spells CASVGQNSNIQYF. The CDR3 bases are TGTGCCAGCGTCGGGCAAAACTCGAACATTCAGTACTTC.

The chain combines TRBV4-1 with TRBJ2-5, with 7 bases aligning to TRBD1. J gave up 2 bases and V 1 base, and 4 bases lay outside the gene matches. CDR1 and CDR2 (germline): MGHRA, YSYEKL. There are 15 residues in the CDR3. The chain's CDR3 is CASSQVQGPQETQYF. Here the CDR3 DNA reads TGCGCCAGCAGCCAAGTACAGGGGCCACAAGAGACCCAGTACTTC.

V usage is TRBV29-1 and J usage is TRBJ2-2; D is perhaps TRBD2 (5 bases). Germline values: CDR1 SQVTM, CDR2 ANQGSEA. The V end lost 2 bases, the J end lost 7 bases, and 17 bases lay between the germline ends. The CDR3 sequence is 15 residues long. CDR3 DNA: TGCAGCGTTGAAAGTTTACAGTCCGGGGTCGGGGAGCTGTTTTTT. Translation: CSVESLQSGVGELFF.

The chain combines TRBV11-2 with TRBJ1-6, with a possible D match to TRBD1 (5 bases). Germline CDR1 SGHAT, CDR2 FQNNGV. This CDR3 region has 17 residues. V lost 9 bases, J lost 9 bases, and 27 bases lay in between. The CDR3 here is CARRWLGIRVVSSPLHF. CDR3 coding DNA: TGTGCCAGAAGGTGGCTCGGTATCAGGGTTGTTAGTTCACCCCTCCACTTT.

This CDR3 is CASSLDAQGGYGYTF. The CDR3 DNA reads TGCGCCAGCAGCTTGGATGCACAGGGGGGCTATGGCTACACCTTC. The chain recombines TRBV5-1 with TRBJ1-2; TRBD1 matches at 8 bases. The junction had 5 bases not matched to a gene; V was cut back by 0 bases and J by 4 bases. Germline assignment: CDR1 SGHRS and CDR2 YFSETQ. The CDR3 runs to 15 residues. The full variable domain, completed using reference TRBV5-1 and TRBJ1-2, is KAGVTQTPRYLIKTRGQQVTLSCSPISGHRSVSWYQQTPGQGLQFLFEYFSETQRNKGNFPGRFSGRQFSNSRSEMNVSTLELGDSALYLCASSLDAQGGYGYTFGSGTRLTVV.

J is TRBJ2-7 and V is TRBV7-2, with D possibly matching TRBD1 (6 bases). The CDR3 runs to 13 residues. Germline CDR1 is SGHTA and CDR2 is FQGNSA. Trimming removed 5 bases from V and 2 bases from J, with 10 bases in between. The CDR3 DNA follows: TGTGCCAGCAGCCCCTACAGGGCCTACGAGCAGTACTTC. It specifies CASSPYRAYEQYF.